This entry lists 8 T cell receptor beta chains sequenced from one sample in a study of shared clonotypes between healthy human individuals. Data came from immunoSEQ multiplex PCR; TCRdb stores just in-frame clones and leaves some out. This table holds about 2 million clones, over 85% found once. Sample: naive CD4+ T cells sorted from blood. Subset: CD45RA+ positively selected. The receptor source for this set is a man between 18 and 29 years old in good health.

CDR3 amino acids: CASTQGQLDGYTF. CDR3 in DNA: TGTGCCAGCACCCAGGGACAGTTGGATGGCTACACCTTC. V gene TRBV6-1 combines with J gene TRBJ1-2; 7 bases agree with TRBD1. The V gene end was trimmed by 7 bases and the J gene end by 6 bases; junction bases not matched to a gene: 8. The CDR3 is made up of 13 amino acids. Germline-derived CDR1 and CDR2 are MNHNS and SASEGT.

The chain has TRBV30 and TRBJ2-5, with TRBD1 identical over 8 bases. Germline V gene data show CDR1 as GTSNPN and CDR2 as SVGIG (reference sequence). After removal of 4 bases from V and 4 bases from J, the junction contained 8 bases not matched to a gene. The CDR3 is 14 residues long. In nucleotides, the CDR3 is TGTGCCTGGACCGGGACAGGTAACGGAGAGACCCAGTACTTC. Amino acids: CAWTGTGNGETQYF.

On this clone: This CDR3 is also generated by other DNA sequences in the sample. The chain combines TRBV18 with TRBJ1-6, with TRBD1 matching 8 bases. The ends lost 2 bases at V and 3 bases at J; junction bases unmatched: 0. This CDR3 spans 15 amino acids. CDR1 and CDR2 (germline): KGHSH, LQKENI. This CDR3 is CASSPGQGYNSPLHF. CDR3 DNA sequence: TGTGCCAGCTCACCAGGACAGGGCTATAATTCACCCCTCCACTTT.

This clone was observed a single time. This chain joins TRBV6-5 and TRBJ2-3; 10 nucleotides line up with TRBD2. V was pared by 6 bases and J by 4 bases, with 7 bases of the junction left unmatched. The V gene's germline CDR1 is MNHEY and CDR2 SVGAGI. This CDR3 comprises 15 residues. The CDR3 protein is CASSPSGSSADTQYF. DNA of the CDR3: TGTGCCAGCAGCCCTAGCGGGAGTAGCGCAGATACGCAGTATTTT.

The chain joins TRBV19 to TRBJ1-1; TRBD1 matches at 8 bases. V shed 5 bases, J shed 5 bases, and the junction held 7 bases outside the gene matches. CDR1 and CDR2 (germline): LNHDA, SQIVND (reference sequence). The CDR3 length is 14 residues. The CDR3 nucleotides are TGTGCCAGTAGTCACGGACAGGGCGAAACTGAAGCTTTCTTT. It is translated as CASSHGQGETEAFF.

About this clone: The same CDR3 arises from other DNA sequences in this sample as well. The rearrangement joins TRBV6-5 to TRBJ2-5; the match to TRBD2 covers 8 bases. Germline CDR1 reads MNHEY; CDR2 reads SVGAGI. CDR3 size: 14 residues. The J segment lost 5 bases and the V segment lost 5 bases, leaving 7 bases of the junction unmatched. As DNA, the CDR3 is TGTGCCAGCAGTCGCCTGGCGGGAGGCGAGACCCAGTACTTC. It translates to CASSRLAGGETQYF.

This chain uses TRBV18 with TRBJ2-7; unclear D gene. CDR3 length: 14 amino acids. Germline-derived CDR1 and CDR2 are KGHSH and LQKENI. V gave up 2 bases and J gave up 5 bases, with 13 bases separating them. The CDR3 sequence: CASSPGSSGDEQYF. In nucleotides, the CDR3 is TGTGCCAGCTCACCAGGCAGTTCGGGCGACGAGCAGTACTTC. The variable domain in full, with the rest retrieved from reference TRBV18 and TRBJ2-7, is NAGVMQNPRHLVRRRGQEARLRCSPMKGHSHVYWYRQLPEEGLKFMVYLQKENIIDESGMPKERFSAEFPKEGPSILRIQQVVRGDSAAYFCASSPGSSGDEQYFGPGTRLTVT.

The CDR3 coding sequence is TGTGCCAGCTCACCACCGACAGGGGGGTTCTACGAGCAGTACTTC. As protein: CASSPPTGGFYEQYF. The chain carries TRBV18 and TRBJ2-7, with TRBD1 matching over 9 bases. The germline V gene has CDR1 KGHSH and CDR2 LQKENI. This CDR3 is built from 15 residues. After removal of 0 bases from V and 3 bases from J, the junction contained 3 bases not matched to a gene.